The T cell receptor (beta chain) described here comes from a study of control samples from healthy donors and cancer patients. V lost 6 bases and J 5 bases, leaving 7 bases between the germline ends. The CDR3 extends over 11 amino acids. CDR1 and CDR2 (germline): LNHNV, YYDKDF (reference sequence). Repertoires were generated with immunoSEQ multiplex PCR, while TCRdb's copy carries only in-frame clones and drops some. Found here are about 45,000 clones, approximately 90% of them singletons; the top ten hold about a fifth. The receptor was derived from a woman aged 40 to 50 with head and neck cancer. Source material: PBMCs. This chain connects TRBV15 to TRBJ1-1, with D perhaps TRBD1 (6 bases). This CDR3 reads CATSRGTEAFF. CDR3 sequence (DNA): TGTGCCACCAGTAGGGGGACTGAAGCTTTCTTT.